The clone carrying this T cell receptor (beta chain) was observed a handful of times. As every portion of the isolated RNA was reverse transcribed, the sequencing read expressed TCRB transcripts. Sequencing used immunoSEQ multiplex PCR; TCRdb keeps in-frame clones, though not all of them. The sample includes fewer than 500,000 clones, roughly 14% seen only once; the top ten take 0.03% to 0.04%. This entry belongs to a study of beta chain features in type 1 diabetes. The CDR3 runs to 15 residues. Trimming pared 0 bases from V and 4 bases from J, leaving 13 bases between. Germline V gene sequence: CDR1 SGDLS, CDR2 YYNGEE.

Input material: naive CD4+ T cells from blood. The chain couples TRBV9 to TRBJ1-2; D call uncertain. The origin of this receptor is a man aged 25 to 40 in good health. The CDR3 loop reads CASSVDGYGSYGYTF. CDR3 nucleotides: TGTGCCAGCAGCGTAGACGGGTATGGGTCCTATGGCTACACCTTC.